Below, 4 T cell receptor beta chains from the same sample are listed, as sequenced in a study of blood T cells in healthy people across ages (dated by TCRdb to the mid-2010s). The library relied on 5' RACE. Sequenced using an Illumina HiSeq 2500. A second PCR of roughly 7 to 11 cycles was run with a J-beta primer mix and a sample-barcoded 5' primer. TCRdb reran the public reads through fastp at Q25 and MiXCR, keeping productive beta chains. When rows share a CDR3 protein, they turn into one entry using the most common DNA and genes. The sample records about 1.4 million distinct CDR3 sequences, approximately 59% of which are singletons. Together, the top ten hold over 5.5% of the sample. Sequenced sample: blood. These receptors all stem from a man in his late teens or twenties in good health.

The rearrangement uses TRBV12-3 or TRBV12-4 and TRBJ1-2, with 7 nucleotides matching TRBD1. The CDR3 loop spans 14 amino acids. J was trimmed by 5 bases and V by 0 bases; bases with no gene match: 3. The CDR3 nucleotides are TGTGCCAGCAGTTTAGCGACAGGGAAGTATGGCTACACCTTC. It is translated as CASSLATGKYGYTF.

The chain is built from TRBV7-2 and TRBJ2-5, with 8 bases matching TRBD2. The CDR3 runs to 15 residues. Germline CDR1 is SGHTA and CDR2 is FQGNSA. Trimming removed 5 bases from V and 0 bases from J; junction bases left unmatched: 5. CDR3 protein: CASSPMRGDQETQYF. DNA of the CDR3: TGTGCCAGCAGCCCAATGCGGGGGGACCAAGAGACCCAGTACTTC.

The gene calls are TRBV6-2 or TRBV6-3 and TRBJ1-1, with D hard to call. V was clipped by 10 bases and J by 6 bases, with 12 bases between them. The CDR3 extends over 11 amino acids. Germline V gives CDR1 MNHEY, CDR2 SVGEGT. The CDR3 nucleotides are TGTGCCACCGGAGCGGGGTCTGAAGCTTTCTTT. This codes for CATGAGSEAFF.

The chain employs TRBV20-1 and TRBJ1-1; D unclear. V shed 7 bases and J shed 10 bases, with 10 bases lying between them. The CDR3 runs to 9 residues. Per the germline V gene, CDR1 is DFQATT and CDR2 is SNEGSKA (reference sequence). In DNA, the CDR3 is TGCAGTGTGGGCAACCCAGCTTTCTTT. Amino acid sequence: CSVGNPAFF.